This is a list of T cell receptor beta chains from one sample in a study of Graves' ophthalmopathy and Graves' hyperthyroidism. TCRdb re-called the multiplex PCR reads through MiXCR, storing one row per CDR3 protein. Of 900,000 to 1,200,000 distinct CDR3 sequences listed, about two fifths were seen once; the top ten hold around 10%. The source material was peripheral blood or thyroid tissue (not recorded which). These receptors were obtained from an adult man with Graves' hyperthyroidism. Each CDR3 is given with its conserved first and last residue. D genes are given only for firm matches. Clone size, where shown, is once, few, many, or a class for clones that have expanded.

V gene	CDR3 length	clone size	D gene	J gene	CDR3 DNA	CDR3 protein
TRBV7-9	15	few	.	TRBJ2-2	TGTGCCAGCAGCCTCCAGGGATCCACCACCGGGGAGCTGTTTTTT	CASSLQGSTTGELFF
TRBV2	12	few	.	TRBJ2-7	TGTGCCAGCAGGGACGACAGTAACGAGCAGTACTTC	CASRDDSNEQYF
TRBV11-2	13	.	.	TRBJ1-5	TGTGCCAGCAGCCGAGGGCAGGCCGAGACCCAGCATTTT	CASSRGQAETQHF
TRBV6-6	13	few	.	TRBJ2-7	TGTGCCGCCGGTGGAACTCTCTCCTACGAGCAGTACTTC	CAAGGTLSYEQYF
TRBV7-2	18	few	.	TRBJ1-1	TGTGCCAGCAGCTCGGTAGCGGGAGGCACCGGGGTGATGGCTGAAGCTTTCTTT	CASSSVAGGTGVMAEAFF
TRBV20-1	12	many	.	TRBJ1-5	TGCAGTGCCGGGCGGGATCATCAGCCCCAGCATTTT	CSAGRDHQPQHF
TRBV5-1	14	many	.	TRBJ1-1	TGCGCCAGCAGCTTGGATTTCCCGGGCAGAGAAGCTTTCTTT	CASSLDFPGREAFF
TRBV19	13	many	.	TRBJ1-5	TGTGCCAGTACCTCCTTGGGGGCCCAGCCCCAGCATTTT	CASTSLGAQPQHF
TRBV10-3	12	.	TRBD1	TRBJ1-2	TGTGCTAGGGAGGGACAGATCTATGGCTACACCTTC	CAREGQIYGYTF
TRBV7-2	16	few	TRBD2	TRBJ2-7	TGTGCCAGCAGCTTAGGAGAAGGGGCGGGGGGCTACGAGCAGTACTTC	CASSLGEGAGGYEQYF
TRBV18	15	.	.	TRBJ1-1	TGTGCCAGCTCACCAGGGCAGGGCGGGAGCACTGAAGCTTTCTTT	CASSPGQGGSTEAFF
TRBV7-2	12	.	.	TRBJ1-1	TGTGCCGGCAGCCGAAGCTTGTGGGGGGCTTTCTTT	CAGSRSLWGAFF
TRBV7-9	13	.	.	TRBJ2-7	TGTGCCAGCAGGGACGAAGGGAGTTACGAGCAGTACTTC	CASRDEGSYEQYF
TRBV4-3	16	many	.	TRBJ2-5	TGCGCCAGCAGCCCCAACCCGGACAGCAGAACAGAGACCCAGTACTTC	CASSPNPDSRTETQYF
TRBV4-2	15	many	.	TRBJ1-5	TGTGCCAGCAGCCAAGATGAGCTGAGCAATCAGCCCCAGCATTTT	CASSQDELSNQPQHF
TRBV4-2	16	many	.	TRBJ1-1	TGTGCCAGCAGCCAAGGACAGCGGTCTATGAACACTGAAGCTTTCTTT	CASSQGQRSMNTEAFF
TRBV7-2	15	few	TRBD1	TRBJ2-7	TGTGCCAGCAGCTTGGACAGGGGACCGGGGTACGAGCAGTACTTC	CASSLDRGPGYEQYF
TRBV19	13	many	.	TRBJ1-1	TGTGCCAGTATCCAGGACGGGAACACTGAAGCTTTCTTT	CASIQDGNTEAFF
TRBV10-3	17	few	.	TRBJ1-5	TGTGCCAGCAGTCGAAGGGAGGGGGGGATTAGCAATCAGCCCCAGCATTTT	CASSRREGGISNQPQHF
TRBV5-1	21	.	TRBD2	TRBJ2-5	TGTGCCAGCAGCTTGGCCGGGATCGGAGCGGGAGGGCCCTCCCTTGGCGAGACCCAGTACTTC	CASSLAGIGAGGPSLGETQYF
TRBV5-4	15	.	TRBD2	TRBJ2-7	TGTGCCAGCAGCTCGGGACTAGCCTTCTCCTACGAGCAGTACTTC	CASSSGLAFSYEQYF
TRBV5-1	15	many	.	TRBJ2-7	TGCGCCAGCAGCTTGGATGAGGGCGGCTCCTACGAGCAGTACTTC	CASSLDEGGSYEQYF
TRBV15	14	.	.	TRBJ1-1	TGTGCCACCAGCAGACAGGGAAGGGACACTGAAGCTTTCTTT	CATSRQGRDTEAFF
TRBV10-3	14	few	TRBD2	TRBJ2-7	TGTGCCATCAGTGCTGCCGGGACTAGCTACGAGCAGTACTTC	CAISAAGTSYEQYF
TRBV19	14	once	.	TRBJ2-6	TGTGCCAGTAGTGCTCACAGGGAGGTCAACGTCCTGACTTTC	CASSAHREVNVLTF
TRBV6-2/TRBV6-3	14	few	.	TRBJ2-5	TGTGCCAGCAGTTACACGAATCTTCCTGAGACCCAGTACTTC	CASSYTNLPETQYF
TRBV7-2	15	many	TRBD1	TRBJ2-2	TGTGCCAGCAGCTTGGGACAGGGAGTCACCGGGGAGCTGTTTTTT	CASSLGQGVTGELFF
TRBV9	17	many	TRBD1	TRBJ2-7	TGTGCCAGCAGCTCGCGGACAGGGGAGGTAGGGTCCTACGAGCAGTACTTC	CASSSRTGEVGSYEQYF
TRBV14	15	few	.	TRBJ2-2	TGTGCCAGCAGCCAACTCAAAGCGAACACCGGGGAGCTGTTTTTT	CASSQLKANTGELFF
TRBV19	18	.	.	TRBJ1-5	TGTGCCAGTAGTTTGAACAGCGGGCACAGTTATAGCAATCAGCCCCAGCATTTT	CASSLNSGHSYSNQPQHF
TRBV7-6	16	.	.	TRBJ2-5	TGTGCCAGCAGCGCTTACACGGGAGCTGGGGGAGAGACCCAGTACTTC	CASSAYTGAGGETQYF
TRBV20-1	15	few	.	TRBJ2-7	TGCAGTGCTAGAGTATGGGGACACCCCTCCTACGAGCAGTACTTC	CSARVWGHPSYEQYF
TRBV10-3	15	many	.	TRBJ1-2	TGTGCCATCAGTGTCTCGGGACAAGATAACTATGGCTACACCTTC	CAISVSGQDNYGYTF
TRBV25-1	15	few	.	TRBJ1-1	TGTGCCAGCAGTGAAGGAGGGTGGGGGAACACTGAAGCTTTCTTT	CASSEGGWGNTEAFF
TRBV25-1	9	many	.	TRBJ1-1	TGTGCCATCATCACGGAAGCTTTCTTT	CAIITEAFF
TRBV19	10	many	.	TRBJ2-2	TGTGCCAGTAGATCTAGGGAGCTGTTTTTT	CASRSRELFF
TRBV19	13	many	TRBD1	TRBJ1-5	TGTGCAAGTACGGGCAGGGGGGATCAGCCCCAGCATTTT	CASTGRGDQPQHF
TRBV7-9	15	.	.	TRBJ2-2	TGTGCCAGCAGCTTAAACAGAGGGAACACCGGGGAGCTGTCTTGG	CASSLNRGNTGELSW
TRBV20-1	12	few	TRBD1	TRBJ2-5	TGCAGTGCGGCAGGGGGAAGGGAGACCCAGTACTTC	CSAAGGRETQYF
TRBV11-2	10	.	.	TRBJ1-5	TGTGCCAGCAGCTTAAAGGGCTTTCATTTT	CASSLKGFHF
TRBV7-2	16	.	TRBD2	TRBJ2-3	TGTGCCAGCAGCTCCCCAACTAGCGGGGGCACAGATACGCAGTATTTT	CASSSPTSGGTDTQYF
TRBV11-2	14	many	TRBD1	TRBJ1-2	TGTGCCAGCAGCTTAGATGGAAGGGGGCATGGCTACACCTTC	CASSLDGRGHGYTF
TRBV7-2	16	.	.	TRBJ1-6	TGTGCCAGCAGCTCCCTCGGGGGGCCGGGCCATTCACCCCTCCACTTT	CASSSLGGPGHSPLHF
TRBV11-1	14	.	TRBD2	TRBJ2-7	TGTGCCAGCGAAGGAGCGGGAGGGCCCTACGAGCAGTACTTC	CASEGAGGPYEQYF
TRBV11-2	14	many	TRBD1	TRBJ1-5	TGTGCCAGCAGCTTTGACAGGGTCGGGCAGCCCCAGCATTTT	CASSFDRVGQPQHF
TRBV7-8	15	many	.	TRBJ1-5	TGTGCCAGCAGCTTAACTCCCGGGCCACCCGGGCCCCAGCATTTT	CASSLTPGPPGPQHF
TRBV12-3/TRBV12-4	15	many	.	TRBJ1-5	TGTGCCAGCACGGACAGATCAGGCGGCAATCAGCCCCAGCATTTT	CASTDRSGGNQPQHF
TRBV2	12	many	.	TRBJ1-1	TGTGCCAGCAGTGAAGTGCCTCCTGTAGCTTTCTTT	CASSEVPPVAFF
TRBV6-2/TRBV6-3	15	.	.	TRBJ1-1	TGTGCCAGCAGCCATGGCCCCTCAGTGAACACTGAAGCTTTCTTT	CASSHGPSVNTEAFF
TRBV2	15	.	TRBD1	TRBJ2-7	TGTGCCAGCAGTGAAAACAGGGGCTCTCCCTACGAGCAGTACTTC	CASSENRGSPYEQYF
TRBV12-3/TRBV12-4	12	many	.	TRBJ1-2	TGTGCCAGCAGTTTAATGCTTACTGGCTACACCTTC	CASSLMLTGYTF
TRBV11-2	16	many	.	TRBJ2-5	TGTGCCAGCAGCTTACGCAACCCCCTTCTCCCGGAGACCCAGTACTTC	CASSLRNPLLPETQYF
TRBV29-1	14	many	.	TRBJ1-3	TGCAGCGTTGGACTGGGCTCCTCTGGAAACACCATATATTTT	CSVGLGSSGNTIYF
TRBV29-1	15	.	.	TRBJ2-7	TGCAGCGTTGAAGCTAGCGGACAGGGTTTTAGTGAGCAGTACTTC	CSVEASGQGFSEQYF
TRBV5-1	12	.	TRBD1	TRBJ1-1	TGCGCCAGCAGTCGGGACAGGAATGAAGCTTTCTTT	CASSRDRNEAFF
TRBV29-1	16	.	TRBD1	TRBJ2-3	TGCAGCGTTGTACTCAGTCCAGGGGGCCTTTGGGATACGCAGTATTTT	CSVVLSPGGLWDTQYF
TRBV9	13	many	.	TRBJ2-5	TGTGCCAGCAGCGTGGGAGCTAAAGAGACCCAGTACTTC	CASSVGAKETQYF
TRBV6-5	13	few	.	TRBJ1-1	TGTGCCAGCAGTTTGAATACTGGGGGAGAAGCTTTCTTT	CASSLNTGGEAFF